The next 13 T cell receptor beta chains were all read from a single sample in a study of T cell responses to AZD1222 COVID-19 vaccine. Method: immunoSEQ multiplex PCR; TCRdb's copy keeps in-frame clones and lacks some. This sample carries approximately 150,000 clones, 90% of them seen once, and the ten largest clones take about 3.3%. Sequencing used peripheral blood, obtained 28 days after the second AZD1222 dose. The source is an adult who received the AZD1222 COVID-19 vaccine.

The chain combines TRBV5-4 with TRBJ1-1; D is perhaps TRBD1 (5 bases). This CDR3 has 17 amino acids. The germline gives CDR1 SGHNT, CDR2 YYREEE (reference sequence). Trimming stripped 0 bases from V and 1 base from J, with 16 bases between. CDR3 DNA: TGTGCCAGCAGCTTGGGAGTAGGACACCCATCGAACACTGAAGCTTTCTTT. Translation: CASSLGVGHPSNTEAFF.

The chain employs TRBV24-1 and TRBJ2-7; possibly TRBD2 for D (5 bases). Germline CDR1 is KGHDR and CDR2 is SFDVKD. Trimming pared 5 bases from V and 0 bases from J, leaving 7 bases between. The CDR3 covers 13 residues. The CDR3 sequence: CATSGGLSYEQYF. CDR3 nucleotide sequence: TGTGCCACCAGTGGCGGGCTCTCCTACGAGCAGTACTTC.

The chain is built from TRBV10-1 and TRBJ1-1; D perhaps matches TRBD1 (6 bases). Trimming cost V 3 bases and J 13 bases, with 15 bases left between them. CDR3 length equals 12 residues. The germline CDR1 and CDR2 sequences are WNHNN and SYGVQD (reference sequence). The CDR3, as DNA: TGCGCCAGCAGTGAAGGGGGGGCCCGGTGTTTCTTT. It encodes CASSEGGARCFF.

This clone was observed a few times. The V call is TRBV11-2, the J call TRBJ2-1; the D gene is possibly TRBD1 (5 bases). The CDR3 has 11 amino acids. Germline V gene data show CDR1 as SGHAT and CDR2 as FQNNGV. V lost 3 bases and J 12 bases, leaving 9 bases between the germline ends. The CDR3 DNA reads TGTGCCAGCAGCTTCGGAAGGGGGCAGTTCTTC. It specifies CASSFGRGQFF.

This clone was observed once. The gene calls are TRBV28 and TRBJ1-2; 8 nucleotides line up with TRBD1. V shed 5 bases, J shed 4 bases, and the junction held 9 bases outside the gene matches. This CDR3 region has 15 residues. Per the germline V gene, CDR1 is MDHEN and CDR2 is SYDVKM. The CDR3 loop reads CASSPPTGESYGYTF. For the CDR3, the DNA is TGTGCCAGCAGTCCACCGACAGGGGAATCCTATGGCTACACCTTC.

In its sample, this clone was seen once. The V call is TRBV2, the J call TRBJ2-2, with unresolved D. This CDR3 contains 13 residues. Germline V gene lookup returns CDR1 SNHLY and CDR2 FYNNEI. Between the trimmed V and J ends, which lost 5 bases and 4 bases, there was a span of 8 bases. CDR3 residues: CASSQTSTGELFF. The CDR3 nucleotides are TGTGCCAGCAGTCAGACAAGCACCGGGGAGCTGTTTTTT.

This rearrangement joins TRBV24-1 to TRBJ2-7; D remains ambiguous. Trimming cost V 3 bases and J 6 bases, with 5 bases left between them. The length of the CDR3 is 11 residues. CDR1 is KGHDR, CDR2 SFDVKD, per germline. DNA of the CDR3: TGTGCCACCAGTGATACAGTCGAGCAGTACTTC. Protein: CATSDTVEQYF.

This chain connects TRBV30 to TRBJ2-3; perhaps TRBD1 as D (6 bases). CDR1 is GTSNPN, CDR2 SVGIG, per germline (reference sequence). Trimming removed 5 bases at V and 1 base at J, with 13 bases between. The CDR3 covers 14 residues. CDR3 residues: CAWVGHRGTDTQYF. The CDR3 DNA sequence: TGTGCCTGGGTGGGTCACAGGGGCACAGATACGCAGTATTTT.

V usage is TRBV5-1 and J usage is TRBJ2-1; TRBD2 might be the D (6 bases). This CDR3 comprises 15 residues. CDR1 is SGHRS, CDR2 YFSETQ, per germline. V dropped 2 bases and J dropped 4 bases, with 13 bases sitting between them. CDR3: CASSLRDFSYNEQFF. The CDR3 nucleotides are TGCGCCAGCAGCTTAAGGGACTTCTCATACAATGAGCAGTTCTTC.

This sequence joins TRBV27 and TRBJ1-2, with D perhaps TRBD1 (5 bases). The length of the CDR3 is 14 residues. V was trimmed by 2 bases and J by 8 bases, leaving 15 bases between them. CDR1 is MNHEY and CDR2 is SMNVEV in the germline V gene (reference sequence). The CDR3 sequence is CASSLEGRGWGYTF. In DNA, the CDR3 is TGTGCCAGCAGTTTAGAGGGGCGAGGGTGGGGCTACACCTTC.

This sequence joins TRBV20-1 and TRBJ2-7; D perhaps matches TRBD1 (5 bases). V was clipped by 3 bases and J by 5 bases, with 8 bases between them. The CDR3 spans 11 residues. Germline loops: CDR1 DFQATT, CDR2 SNEGSKA (reference sequence). CDR3 nucleotide sequence: TGCAGTGCTAGTACAGGCCACGAGCAGTACTTC. Its translation: CSASTGHEQYF.

The V and J genes are TRBV12-3 or TRBV12-4 and TRBJ1-1; D is unresolved. CDR3 length equals 10 residues. Trimming pared 5 bases from V and 2 bases from J, leaving 0 bases between. CDR3 DNA sequence: TGTGCCAGCAGTAACACTGAAGCTTTCTTT. Translated: CASSNTEAFF.

V usage is TRBV6-2 or TRBV6-3 and J usage is TRBJ2-1; the D gene could be TRBD1 or TRBD2 (5 bases each). The CDR3 consists of 15 residues. V was clipped by 5 bases and J by 4 bases, with 15 bases between them. The germline V gene encodes CDR1 MNHEY and CDR2 SVGEGT. The CDR3 DNA follows: TGTGCCAGCAGTCACGGGACCAGCCGTTACAATGAGCAGTTCTTC. The encoded protein is CASSHGTSRYNEQFF.